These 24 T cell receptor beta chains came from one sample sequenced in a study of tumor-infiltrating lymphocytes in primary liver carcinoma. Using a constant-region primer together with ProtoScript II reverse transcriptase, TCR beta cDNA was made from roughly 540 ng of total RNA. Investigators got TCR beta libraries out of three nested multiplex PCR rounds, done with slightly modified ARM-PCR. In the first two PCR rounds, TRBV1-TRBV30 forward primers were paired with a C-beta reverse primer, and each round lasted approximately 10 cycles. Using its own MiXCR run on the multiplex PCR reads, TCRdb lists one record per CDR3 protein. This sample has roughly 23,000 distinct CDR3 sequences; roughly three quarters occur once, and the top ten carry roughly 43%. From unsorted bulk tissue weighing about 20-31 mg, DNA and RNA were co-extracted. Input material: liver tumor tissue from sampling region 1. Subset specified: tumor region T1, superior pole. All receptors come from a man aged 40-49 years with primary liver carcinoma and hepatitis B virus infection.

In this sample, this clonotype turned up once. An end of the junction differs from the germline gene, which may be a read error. The CDR3 sequence: CASNLSSGTTYEQYF. CDR3 DNA sequence: TGTGCCAGCAACTTATCCTCGGGGACCACCTACGAGCAGTACTTC. The chain uses TRBV11-2 and TRBJ2-7; D may match TRBD1 or TRBD2 (5 bases each). The V gene's germline CDR1 is SGHAT and CDR2 FQNNGV. The CDR3 runs 15 residues.

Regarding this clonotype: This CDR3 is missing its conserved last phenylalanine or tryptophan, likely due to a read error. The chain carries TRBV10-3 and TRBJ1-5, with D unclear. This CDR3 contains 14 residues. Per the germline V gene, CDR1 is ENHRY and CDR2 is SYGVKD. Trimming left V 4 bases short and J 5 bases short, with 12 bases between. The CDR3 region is CAISGYEGDQPQHL. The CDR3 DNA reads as TGTGCCATCAGTGGCTATGAGGGCGATCAGCCCCAGCATTTA.

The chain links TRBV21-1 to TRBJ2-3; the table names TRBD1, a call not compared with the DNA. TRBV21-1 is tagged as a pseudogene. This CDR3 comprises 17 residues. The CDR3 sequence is CASGKVQDRGRLGTQYF. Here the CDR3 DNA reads TGTGCCAGCGGCAAAGTTCAGGACAGGGGGCGGTTGGGTACGCAGTATTTT.

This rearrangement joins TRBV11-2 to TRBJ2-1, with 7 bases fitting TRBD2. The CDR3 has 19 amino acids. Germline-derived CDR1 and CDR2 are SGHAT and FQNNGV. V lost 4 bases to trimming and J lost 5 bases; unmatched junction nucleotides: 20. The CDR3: CASSSDRRFSGTLHNEQFF. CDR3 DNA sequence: TGTGCCAGCAGCTCAGATAGGCGATTCAGCGGGACCCTTCACAATGAGCAGTTCTTC.

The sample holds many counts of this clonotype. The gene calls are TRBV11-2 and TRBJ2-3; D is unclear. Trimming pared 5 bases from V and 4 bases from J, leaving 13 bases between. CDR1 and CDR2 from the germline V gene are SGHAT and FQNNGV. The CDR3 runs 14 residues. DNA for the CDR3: TGTGCCAGCAGCCCACAAACTCACGCAGATACGCAGTATTTT. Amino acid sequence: CASSPQTHADTQYF.

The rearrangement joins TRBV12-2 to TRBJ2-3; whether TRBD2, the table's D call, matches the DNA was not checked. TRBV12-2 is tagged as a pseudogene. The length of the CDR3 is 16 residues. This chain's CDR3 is CESRPGQRQSTDTQYF. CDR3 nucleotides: TGTGAAAGTCGCCCTGGACAGCGGCAAAGCACAGATACGCAGTATTTT.

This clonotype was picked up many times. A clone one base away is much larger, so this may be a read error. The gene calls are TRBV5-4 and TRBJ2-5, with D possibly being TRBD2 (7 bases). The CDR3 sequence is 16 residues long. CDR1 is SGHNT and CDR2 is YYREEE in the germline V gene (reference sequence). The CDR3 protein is CASSLVGGGQQGTQYF. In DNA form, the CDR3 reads TGTGCCAGCAGCTTGGTTGGCGGGGGCCAACAAGGGACCCAGTACTTC.

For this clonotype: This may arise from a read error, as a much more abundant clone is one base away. The CDR3 DNA is TGTGCCAGCAGCCAGCGACGGGGGAATACGCAGTATTTT. Its translation is CASSQRRGNTQYF. This chain links TRBV11-2 with TRBJ2-3, with D maybe TRBD2 (6 bases). The germline V gene encodes CDR1 SGHAT and CDR2 FQNNGV. There are 13 residues in the CDR3. V was shortened by 5 bases and J by 7 bases, with 13 bases between the two germline ends.

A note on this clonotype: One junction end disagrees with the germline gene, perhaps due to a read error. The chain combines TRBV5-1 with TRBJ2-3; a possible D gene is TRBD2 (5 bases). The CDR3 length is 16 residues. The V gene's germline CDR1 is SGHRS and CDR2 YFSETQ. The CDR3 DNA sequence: TGCGCCAGCAGCTCCCTAGTAGTGGGAGCCACAGATGCGCAGTATTTT. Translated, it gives CASSSLVVGATDAQYF. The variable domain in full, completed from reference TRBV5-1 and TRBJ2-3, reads KAGVTQTPRYLIKTRGQQVTLSCSPISGHRSVSWYQQTPGQGLQFLFEYFSETQRNKGNFPGRFSGRQFSNSRSEMNVSTLELGDSALYLCASSSLVVGATDAQYFGPGTRLTVL.

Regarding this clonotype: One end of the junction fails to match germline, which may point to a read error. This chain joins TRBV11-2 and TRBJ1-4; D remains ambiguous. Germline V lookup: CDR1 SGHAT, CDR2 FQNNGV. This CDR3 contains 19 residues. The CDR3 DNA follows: TGTGCCAGCAGCACGAAGCGTCAAAGGACGTCCCCAACTAATGAGAAACTGTTTTTT. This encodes CASSTKRQRTSPTNEKLFF.

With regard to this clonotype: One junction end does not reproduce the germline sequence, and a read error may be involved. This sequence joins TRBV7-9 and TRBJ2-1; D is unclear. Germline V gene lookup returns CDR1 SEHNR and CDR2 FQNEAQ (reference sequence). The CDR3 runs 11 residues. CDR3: CANSFIGAQFF. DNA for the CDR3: TGTGCCAACAGCTTTATTGGTGCGCAGTTCTTC. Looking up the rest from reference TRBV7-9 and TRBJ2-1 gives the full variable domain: DTGVSQNPRHKITKRGQNVTFRCDPISEHNRLYWYRQTLGQGPEFLTYFQNEAQLEKSRLLSDRFSAERPKGSFSTLEIQRTEQGDSAMYLCANSFIGAQFFGPGTRLTVL.

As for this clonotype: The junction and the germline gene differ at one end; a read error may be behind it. CDR3 sequence: CATSQIHGGEKETQYF. CDR3 nucleotides: TGTGCCACCAGCCAAATTCATGGCGGGGAGAAAGAGACCCAGTACTTC. This chain joins TRBV11-2 and TRBJ2-5; a weak D match, TRBD2 (6 bases). CDR3 length: 16 amino acids. The germline V gene encodes CDR1 SGHAT and CDR2 FQNNGV.

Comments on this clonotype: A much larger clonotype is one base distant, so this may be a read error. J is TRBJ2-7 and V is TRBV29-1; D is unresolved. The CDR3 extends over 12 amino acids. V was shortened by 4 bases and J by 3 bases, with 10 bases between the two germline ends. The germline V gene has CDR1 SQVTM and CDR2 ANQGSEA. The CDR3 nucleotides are TGCAGCGTTGCCTCAGAGGACTACGAGCAGTACTTC. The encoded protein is CSVASEDYEQYF.

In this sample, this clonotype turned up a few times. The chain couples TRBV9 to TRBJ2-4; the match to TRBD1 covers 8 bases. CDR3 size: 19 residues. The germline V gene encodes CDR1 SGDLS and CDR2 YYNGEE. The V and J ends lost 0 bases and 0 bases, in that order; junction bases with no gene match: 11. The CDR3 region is CASSVARAGTGLAKNIQYF. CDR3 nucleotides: TGTGCCAGCAGCGTAGCTAGGGCCGGGACAGGACTAGCCAAAAACATTCAGTACTTC.

DNA of the CDR3: TGTGCCAGCAGCTTCGCCGGGGCGGCTTATGGCTACACCTTC. Translated: CASSFAGAAYGYTF. The chain is built from TRBV11-2 and TRBJ1-2, with D maybe TRBD1 (5 bases). Germline CDR1 reads SGHAT; CDR2 reads FQNNGV. With 3 bases removed from V and 5 bases from J, the gap between germline ends came to 13 bases. CDR3 length: 14 amino acids.

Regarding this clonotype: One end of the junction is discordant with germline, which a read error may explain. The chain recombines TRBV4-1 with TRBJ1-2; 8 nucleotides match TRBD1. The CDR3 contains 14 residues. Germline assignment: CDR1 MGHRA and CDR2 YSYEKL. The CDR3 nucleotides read TGCGCCAGGAGCCAAAGGGACAGGAGCTATGGCTACACCTTC. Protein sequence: CARSQRDRSYGYTF.

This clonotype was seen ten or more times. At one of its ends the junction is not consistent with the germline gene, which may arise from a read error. The CDR3 nucleotides read TGTGCCAGCAGCTTAGAAGTGAACACTGAAGCCTTCTTT. Translated: CASSLEVNTEAFF. The V call is TRBV7-9, the J call TRBJ1-1; D uncertain. This CDR3 comprises 13 residues. The germline CDR1 and CDR2 sequences are SEHNR and FQNEAQ (reference sequence).

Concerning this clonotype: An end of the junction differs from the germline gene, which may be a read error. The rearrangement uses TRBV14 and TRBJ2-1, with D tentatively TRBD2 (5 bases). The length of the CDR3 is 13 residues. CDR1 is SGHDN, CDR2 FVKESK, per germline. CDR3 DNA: TGTGCCAGCACCCGAGGGCCATTCAATGAGCAATTCTTC. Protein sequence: CASTRGPFNEQFF.

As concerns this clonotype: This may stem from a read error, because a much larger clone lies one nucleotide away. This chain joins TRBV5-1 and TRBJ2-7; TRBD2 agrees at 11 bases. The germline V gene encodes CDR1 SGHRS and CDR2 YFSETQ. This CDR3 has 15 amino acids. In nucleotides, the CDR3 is TGCGTCAGCAGCCTTACTAGCGGGAGCTCCTACGAGCAGTACTTC. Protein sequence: CVSSLTSGSSYEQYF.

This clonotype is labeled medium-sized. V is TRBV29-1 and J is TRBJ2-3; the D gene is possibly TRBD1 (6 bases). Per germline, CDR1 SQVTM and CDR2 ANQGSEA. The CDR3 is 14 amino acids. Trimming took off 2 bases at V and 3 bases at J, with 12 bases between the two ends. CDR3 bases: TGCAGCGTTGAATCCTCTAGGGGGACAGATACGCAGTATTTT. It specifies CSVESSRGTDTQYF.

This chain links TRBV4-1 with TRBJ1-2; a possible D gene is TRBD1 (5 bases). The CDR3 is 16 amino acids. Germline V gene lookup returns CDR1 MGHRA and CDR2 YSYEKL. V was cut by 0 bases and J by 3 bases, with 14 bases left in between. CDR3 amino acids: CASSQDQDIDYYGYTF. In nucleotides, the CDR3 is TGCGCCAGCAGCCAAGATCAGGACATAGACTACTATGGCTACACCTTC.

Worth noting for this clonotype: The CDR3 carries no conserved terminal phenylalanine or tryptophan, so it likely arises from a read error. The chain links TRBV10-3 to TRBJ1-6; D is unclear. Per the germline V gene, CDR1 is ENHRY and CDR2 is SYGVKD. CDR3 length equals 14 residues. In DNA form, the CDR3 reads TGTGCCATCATTGAAGTCAGCTTTAATTCACTCCTCCACATT. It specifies CAIIEVSFNSLLHI.

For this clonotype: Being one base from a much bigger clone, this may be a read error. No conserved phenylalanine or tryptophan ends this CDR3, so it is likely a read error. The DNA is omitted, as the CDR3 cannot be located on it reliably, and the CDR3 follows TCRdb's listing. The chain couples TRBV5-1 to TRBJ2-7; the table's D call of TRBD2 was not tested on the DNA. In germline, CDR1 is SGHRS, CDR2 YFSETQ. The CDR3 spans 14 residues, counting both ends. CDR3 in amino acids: CASSVGRGHYELYI.

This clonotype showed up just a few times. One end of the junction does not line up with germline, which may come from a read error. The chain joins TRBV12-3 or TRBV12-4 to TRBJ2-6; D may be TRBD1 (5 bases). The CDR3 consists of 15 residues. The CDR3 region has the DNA TGTGCCAGCACCCTCTCCAGCTCTGGGGCCAACGTCCTGACCTTC. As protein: CASTLSSSGANVLTF.